The clone carrying this TCR beta chain was seen a single time. Antigen unknown. In the same sample, other DNA sequences code for this CDR3. The data derive from a study of beta chain features in type 1 diabetes. Overall study: What patients shared with healthy donors was a similar profile of age, gender and cell yields.

Investigators reverse transcribed all isolated RNA, so they sequenced expressed TCRB transcripts. The average output of naive, central memory and regulatory T cell samples was 3.6 million or so reads. Sequenced by immunoSEQ multiplex PCR; TCRdb stores in-frame clones only, minus some. This sample has under 300,000 clones, with roughly 14% found just once. All sorted populations exceeded 95% purity. This CDR3 has 12 amino acids. With 3 bases removed from V and 5 bases from J, the gap between germline ends came to 7 bases. CDR1 and CDR2 from the germline V gene are SGHRS and YFSETQ. Study observations and caveats: The study found moderately but significantly shorter TCRB CDR3s in all four CD4+ subsets of Type 1 diabetes patients.

This TCR was recovered from a man between 25 and 39 years old with type 1 diabetes. The chain joins TRBV5-1 to TRBJ2-3, with unresolved D. The sequenced sample consisted of naive CD4+ T cells from blood. CDR3: CASSSTGDTQYF. As DNA, the CDR3 is TGCGCCAGCAGCTCCACGGGAGATACGCAGTATTTT.